One sample yielded the 19 T cell receptor beta chains listed below, sequenced in a study of neurological immune-mediated disorders. TCRdb independently ran MiXCR on the 5' RACE reads; one entry per CDR3 protein. The table has about 52,000 distinct CDR3 sequences, less than 4% seen once; the top ten hold approximately 7.1%. What was sequenced was PBMCs. These receptors were taken from a man between 60 and 75 years old with multiple sclerosis.

This clonotype has at least ten counts. The chain couples TRBV20-1 to TRBJ2-3; D not resolved. Trimming removed 4 bases from V and 0 bases from J, with 2 bases in between. The CDR3 has 11 amino acids. Per the germline V gene, CDR1 is DFQATT and CDR2 is SNEGSKA (reference sequence). As DNA, the CDR3 is TGCAGTGCTATTAGCACAGATACGCAGTATTTT. This translates into CSAISTDTQYF.

In its sample, this clonotype was seen many times. The V call is TRBV20-1, the J call TRBJ2-2; 7 bases are shared with TRBD1. The CDR3 sequence is 15 residues long. Unmatched junction bases numbered 8, after V lost 6 bases and J lost 1 base. Germline loops: CDR1 DFQATT, CDR2 SNEGSKA (reference sequence). The CDR3 loop reads CSAKQGRRNTGELFF. The CDR3 DNA follows: TGCAGTGCAAAACAGGGGAGACGGAACACCGGGGAGCTGTTTTTT.

This clonotype has a handful of counts. The CDR3, as DNA: TGTGCCAGCAGCACCGGACAGGTCACAGATACGCAGTATTTT. It yields the protein CASSTGQVTDTQYF. The genes are TRBV7-7 and TRBJ2-3; 7 bases agree with TRBD1. Unmatched junction bases numbered 4, after V lost 5 bases and J lost 2 bases. In germline, CDR1 is SSHAT, CDR2 FNYEAQ (reference sequence). The CDR3 totals 14 residues.

This clonotype has a count of ten or more. The chain is built from TRBV4-1 and TRBJ2-2, with D perhaps TRBD1 or TRBD2 (5 bases each). This CDR3 region has 16 residues. Germline CDR1 MGHRA, CDR2 YSYEKL. The V and J ends lost 1 base and 13 bases respectively, with 22 bases between them. DNA for the CDR3: TGCGCCAGCAGCCAAGGCGTGCTAGCTGGGGCGGAGGTGCTGTTTTTT. It specifies CASSQGVLAGAEVLFF.

This clonotype was found many times. The V gene is TRBV5-1, the J gene TRBJ2-1; the D is unclear. Trimming stripped 0 bases from V and 0 bases from J, with 7 bases between. The CDR3 sequence is 15 residues long. Germline lookup yields CDR1 SGHRS and CDR2 YFSETQ. Written as DNA, the CDR3 is TGCGCCAGCAGCTTGGACAGATACTCCTACAATGAGCAGTTCTTC. As protein: CASSLDRYSYNEQFF.

This clonotype was observed many times. The J gene is TRBJ2-2, the V gene TRBV20-1; 8 positions agree with TRBD2. Trimming at V came to 0 bases and at J to 5 bases, leaving 8 bases not matched to a gene. Germline V gives CDR1 DFQATT, CDR2 SNEGSKA (reference sequence). The CDR3 sequence is 16 residues long. The CDR3 nucleotides read TGCAGTGCTAGAGACTCAGCGGGAGTGGGGACCGGGGAGCTGTTTTTT. This encodes CSARDSAGVGTGELFF.

Many counts were recorded for this clonotype. The gene calls are TRBV3-1 and TRBJ1-2; D unresolved. Germline lookup yields CDR1 LGHDT and CDR2 YNNKEL (reference sequence). Trimming removed 4 bases at V and 6 bases at J, with 18 bases between. The CDR3 sequence is 15 residues long. As DNA, the CDR3 is TGTGCCAGCAGCCCTGGCGATGGGGTCAGGCATGGCTACACCTTC. Translation: CASSPGDGVRHGYTF.

V usage is TRBV15 and J usage is TRBJ2-1; D is perhaps TRBD1 (7 bases). V lost 4 bases to trimming and J lost 7 bases, with 23 bases between them. Germline V gene lookup returns CDR1 LNHNV and CDR2 YYDKDF (reference sequence). CDR3 length equals 17 residues. For the CDR3, the DNA is TGTGCCACCAGCAAAAATCCGTCCGGGACAGCGGGTAATGAGCAGTTCTTC. Its translation: CATSKNPSGTAGNEQFF. Based on the CDR3 plus reference TRBV15 and TRBJ2-1, the full variable domain is DAMVIQNPRYQVTQFGKPVTLSCSQTLNHNVMYWYQQKSSQAPKLLFHYYDKDFNNEADTPDNFQSRRPNTSFCFLDIRSPGLGDTAMYLCATSKNPSGTAGNEQFFGPGTRLTVL.

Note on this clonotype: A read error may explain this, as a much larger clone is one base away. CDR3 DNA sequence: TGTGCCAGCAGCAACTGGGTCAGGGGGACAGATACGCAGTATTTT. It specifies CASSNWVRGTDTQYF. The chain is built from TRBV7-9 and TRBJ2-3; 7 bases fit TRBD1. Germline assignment: CDR1 SEHNR and CDR2 FQNEAQ (reference sequence). This CDR3 spans 15 amino acids. V was pared by 5 bases and J by 3 bases, with 8 bases of the junction left unmatched. Full variable domain (remainder filled in from reference TRBV7-9 and TRBJ2-3): DTGVSQNPRHKITKRGQNVTFRCDPISEHNRLYWYRQTLGQGPEFLTYFQNEAQLEKSRLLSDRFSAERPKGSFSTLEIQRTEQGDSAMYLCASSNWVRGTDTQYFGPGTRLTVL.

This clonotype has at least ten counts. The chain links TRBV28 to TRBJ2-1; D is ambiguous. Germline lookup yields CDR1 MDHEN and CDR2 SYDVKM. The CDR3 sequence is 10 residues long. Trimming removed 6 bases at V and 5 bases at J, with 2 bases between. In DNA, the CDR3 is TGTGCCAGCAGGGACAATGAGCAGTTCTTC. As protein: CASRDNEQFF.

V gene TRBV19 combines with J gene TRBJ2-3; D call uncertain. CDR3 size: 14 residues. Germline CDR1 LNHDA, CDR2 SQIVND (reference sequence). Between the trimmed V and J ends, which lost 1 base and 0 bases, there was a span of 5 bases. The DNA of the CDR3 is TGTGCCAGTAGTATAGCCAAGAGCACAGATACGCAGTATTTT. Translation gives CASSIAKSTDTQYF.

This clonotype has only a few counts. Germline is not matched at one junction end, which may reflect a read error. V usage is TRBV7-9 and J usage is TRBJ1-1; D is uncertain. Germline lookup yields CDR1 SEHNR and CDR2 FQNEAQ (reference sequence). The CDR3 runs 11 residues. This CDR3 reads CDSKRNTEAFF. The CDR3 nucleotides read TGTGACAGCAAACGGAACACTGAAGCTTTCTTT.

Ten or more counts support this clonotype. This chain connects TRBV3-1 to TRBJ2-2; D unclear. The CDR3 spans 15 residues. Germline V gives CDR1 LGHDT, CDR2 YNNKEL (reference sequence). The V gene lost 3 bases and the J gene lost 3 bases, with 11 bases spanning the gap. CDR3 in DNA: TGTGCCAGCAGCCATGTAACCACCTACACCGGGGAGCTGTTTTTT. Amino acid sequence: CASSHVTTYTGELFF.

This clonotype was observed many times. This chain uses TRBV9 with TRBJ2-1; 7 nucleotides align to TRBD2. Trimming cost V 0 bases and J 10 bases; bases outside gene matches: 4. There are 13 residues in the CDR3. Per the germline V gene, CDR1 is SGDLS and CDR2 is YYNGEE. DNA for the CDR3: TGTGCCAGCAGCGTAGAGGCGGGAGCGGAGCAGTTCTTC. Translating it yields CASSVEAGAEQFF.

This clonotype was counted at least ten times. The V call is TRBV5-5, the J call TRBJ1-2, with D perhaps TRBD1 (5 bases). CDR1 SGHKS and CDR2 YYEKEE come from the germline V gene (reference sequence). Trimming took 4 bases from V and 6 from J, leaving 13 bases between them. CDR3 length: 13 residues. Here the CDR3 DNA reads TGTGCCAGCAGCACGGGGCCGGGGGATGGCTACACCTTC. Protein: CASSTGPGDGYTF. Together with reference TRBV5-5 and TRBJ1-2, the CDR3 gives the full variable domain: DAGVTQSPTHLIKTRGQQVTLRCSPISGHKSVSWYQQVLGQGPQFIFQYYEKEERGRGNFPDRFSARQFPNYSSELNVNALLLGDSALYLCASSTGPGDGYTFGSGTRLTVV.

This clonotype was detected many times. This chain uses TRBV12-3 or TRBV12-4 with TRBJ1-1; 9 positions agree with TRBD1. Unmatched junction bases numbered 0, after V lost 3 bases and J lost 1 base. This CDR3 is built from 14 residues. Here the CDR3 DNA reads TGTGCCAGCAGTTTGGGACAGGGGAACACTGAAGCTTTCTTT. This translates into CASSLGQGNTEAFF.

In its sample, this clonotype was seen many times. The chain combines TRBV6-5 with TRBJ2-7; D may be TRBD1 or TRBD2 (5 bases each). This CDR3 comprises 14 residues. The V gene's germline CDR1 is MNHEY and CDR2 SVGAGI. Trimming shortened V by 6 bases and J by 2 bases, and 14 bases separated the two germline ends. The CDR3 DNA is TGTGCCAGCAGCACAACCAAGGGACCCTACGAGCAGTACTTC. Translation: CASSTTKGPYEQYF.

This clonotype occurred many times. This rearrangement joins TRBV29-1 to TRBJ1-1; perhaps TRBD1 as D (5 bases). Trimming took off 8 bases at V and 1 base at J, with 11 bases between the two ends. This CDR3 has 12 residues. Germline values: CDR1 SQVTM, CDR2 ANQGSEA. This CDR3 is CSSQGRNTEAFF. CDR3 sequence (DNA): TGCAGCTCTCAGGGCCGGAACACTGAAGCTTTCTTT.

This clonotype was seen more than once but under ten times. The rearrangement joins TRBV20-1 to TRBJ1-1; D might be TRBD1 (5 bases). Germline lookup yields CDR1 DFQATT and CDR2 SNEGSKA (reference sequence). This CDR3 has 13 amino acids. Deletions cut 1 base from V and 9 bases from J, with 15 bases between. The CDR3 sequence is CSARGFGRGQAFF. CDR3 sequence (DNA): TGCAGTGCTAGAGGATTTGGAAGGGGCCAAGCTTTCTTT.